This is a list of T cell receptor beta chains from one sample in a study of blood T cell repertoires in COVID-19. Only in-frame clones appear in the TCRdb table, and some are missing; sequencing was by immunoSEQ multiplex PCR. The sample has 73,000 or so clones; approximately 82% are singletons. Sequencing was performed on peripheral blood. Receptor source: a man aged 50 to 60 with active COVID-19. CDR3s include the opening cysteine and the closing phenylalanine or tryptophan. D genes are given only for firm matches. The listing skips clone size in some rows; elsewhere it reads once, few, many or a size class.

CDR3 length,clone size,V gene,D gene,J gene,CDR3 protein,CDR3 DNA
14,NA,TRBV25-1,TRBD1,TRBJ1-2,CASSWDRGNLGYTF,TGTGCCAGCAGCTGGGACAGGGGCAATCTTGGCTACACCTTC
14,NA,TRBV5-1,TRBD2,TRBJ2-1,CASSLTSGVNEQFF,TGCGCCAGCAGCTTGACTAGCGGGGTTAATGAGCAGTTCTTC
16,NA,TRBV18,TRBD1,TRBJ1-1,CASSPSEDRGLTEAFF,TGTGCCAGCTCACCGTCCGAGGACAGGGGGCTCACTGAAGCTTTCTTT
13,NA,TRBV6-1,NA,TRBJ2-7,CASSESGSGEQYF,TGTGCCAGCAGTGAATCGGGTTCTGGGGAGCAGTACTTC
14,NA,TRBV7-9,NA,TRBJ1-2,CASNLPGGDYGYTF,TGTGCCAGCAACCTTCCGGGGGGCGACTATGGCTACACCTTC
13,NA,TRBV11-3,TRBD1,TRBJ2-3,CASSLDRSGTQYF,TGTGCCAGCAGCTTGGACAGGTCGGGGACGCAGTATTTT
14,once,TRBV6-5,NA,TRBJ1-2,CASTHGGPEYGYTF,TGTGCCAGCACTCACGGGGGGCCGGAGTATGGCTACACCTTC
14,NA,TRBV29-1,NA,TRBJ2-3,CSSIGRDNTDTQYF,TGCAGCTCCATCGGCAGGGACAACACAGATACGCAGTATTTT
14,NA,TRBV5-8,TRBD1,TRBJ1-6,CASSPGQGNSPLHF,TGTGCCAGCAGCCCCGGACAGGGTAATTCACCCCTCCACTTT
15,NA,TRBV6-4,TRBD1,TRBJ1-1,CASSTGQPMNTEAFF,TGTGCCAGCAGTACGGGACAGCCAATGAACACTGAAGCTTTCTTT
15,NA,TRBV18,TRBD1,TRBJ1-4,CASSPLRGRDEKLFF,TGTGCCAGCTCACCCCTAAGGGGGCGAGATGAAAAACTGTTTTTT
15,NA,TRBV7-9,TRBD2,TRBJ2-1,CASSLIAGAYNEQFF,TGTGCCAGCAGCTTAATAGCGGGAGCTTACAATGAGCAGTTCTTC
13,NA,TRBV12-3/TRBV12-4,NA,TRBJ1-1,CASSLGPNTEAFF,TGTGCCAGCAGTTTAGGGCCCAACACTGAAGCTTTCTTT
16,NA,TRBV11-2,TRBD2,TRBJ2-7,CASSSPPGREGQGQYF,TGTGCCAGCAGCTCCCCCCCGGGGCGGGAGGGCCAGGGGCAGTACTTC
15,few,TRBV10-3,NA,TRBJ2-1,CAIGPPADSYNEQFF,TGTGCCATCGGCCCCCCAGCGGATTCCTACAATGAGCAGTTCTTC
17,NA,TRBV7-3,TRBD2,TRBJ2-3,CASSLVASGRAVDTQYF,TGTGCCAGCAGCTTAGTGGCTAGCGGGAGGGCCGTGGATACGCAGTATTTT
13,NA,TRBV6-5,NA,TRBJ2-1,CASRLGTYNEQFF,TGTGCCAGCAGACTAGGGACTTACAATGAGCAGTTCTTC
14,NA,TRBV7-2,NA,TRBJ1-4,CASSFGGTKEKLFF,TGTGCCAGCAGCTTCGGTGGTACCAAAGAAAAACTGTTTTTT
15,NA,TRBV6-5,TRBD2,TRBJ2-5,CASRHVAGEQETQYF,TGTGCCAGCAGGCACGTAGCGGGTGAACAAGAGACCCAGTACTTC
16,few,TRBV5-5,TRBD2,TRBJ2-7,CASRDGLAVVSYEQYF,TGTGCCAGCAGGGACGGACTAGCGGTGGTCTCCTACGAGCAGTACTTC
15,NA,TRBV3-1/TRBV3-2,TRBD2,TRBJ2-1,CASRPTTSGRNEQFF,TGTGCCAGCAGACCCACCACTAGCGGGCGTAATGAGCAGTTCTTC
16,once,TRBV27,NA,TRBJ2-5,CASSLSLLTAQETQYF,TGTGCCAGCAGTTTATCGTTGCTGACAGCACAAGAGACCCAGTACTTC
16,NA,TRBV4-2,NA,TRBJ2-2,CASSQDLTGNTGELFF,TGTGCCAGCAGCCAAGATTTAACAGGAAACACCGGGGAGCTGTTTTTT
14,NA,TRBV7-8,NA,TRBJ2-1,CASSFTVAGGEQFF,TGTGCCAGCAGCTTCACTGTAGCAGGAGGTGAGCAGTTCTTC
18,medium-sized,TRBV28,TRBD2,TRBJ2-3,CASSLYSSGSLSTDTQYF,TGTGCCAGCAGTTTGTATTCTAGCGGGAGCCTAAGCACAGATACGCAGTATTTT
14,NA,TRBV2,TRBD1,TRBJ1-6,CASNYRGRSSPLHF,TGTGCCAGCAACTACAGGGGTAGGAGCTCACCCCTCCACTTT
17,NA,TRBV7-2,TRBD2,TRBJ2-7,CASSTRTSGAPTREQYF,TGTGCCAGCAGCACTCGGACTAGCGGGGCTCCTACGAGGGAGCAGTACTTC
15,NA,TRBV9,NA,TRBJ1-1,CASSVAPTVNTEAFF,TGTGCCAGCAGCGTAGCTCCGACAGTGAACACTGAAGCTTTCTTT
15,NA,TRBV19,NA,TRBJ1-5,CASSIWVGRNQPQHF,TGTGCCAGTAGTATCTGGGTGGGGAGGAATCAGCCCCAGCATTTT
16,NA,TRBV5-3,TRBD1,TRBJ2-4,CARSWDRGLAKNIQYF,TGTGCCAGAAGCTGGGACAGGGGACTAGCCAAAAACATTCAGTACTTC
14,NA,TRBV6-5,NA,TRBJ2-7,CASRHPGAAYEQYF,TGTGCCAGCAGACACCCGGGTGCAGCCTACGAGCAGTACTTC
14,NA,TRBV7-6,TRBD2,TRBJ2-1,CASSHRLAGDEQFF,TGTGCCAGCAGCCATAGACTAGCGGGGGATGAGCAGTTCTTC
15,NA,TRBV9,TRBD2,TRBJ2-2,CASSGLADNTGELFF,TGTGCCAGCAGCGGTCTAGCGGATAACACCGGGGAGCTGTTTTTT